The present T cell receptor (beta chain) was sequenced within a study of early T cells in non-severe SARS-CoV-2 infection. At the level of the study: The input, bulk RNA from unsorted whole blood, was sequenced, and chains were unpaired. Study outcomes and limitations: VDJdb-based matching was biased toward anti-spike CD8 responses and missed private and CD4 specificities.

The germline CDR1 and CDR2 sequences are SQVTM and ANQGSEA. This CDR3 spans 12 amino acids. The V gene end was trimmed by 4 bases and the J gene end by 6 bases; junction bases not matched to a gene: 6. The table lists this clonotype with many counts. The antigen remains unidentified. Unique molecular identifiers were added to individual cDNA molecules. MiXCR was run by TCRdb on the 5' RACE reads, yielding one entry per CDR3 protein. The sample lists roughly 10,000 distinct CDR3 sequences, roughly 4.4% occurring once. The receptor was isolated from an adult who was a healthcare worker with PCR-confirmed SARS-CoV-2 infection or an uninfected control (not recorded which). The chain is built from TRBV29-1 and TRBJ2-7, with 7 bases that match TRBD2. Sequencing was performed on whole blood. CDR3 DNA: TGCAGCGTTGGGAGGCGGGGGAGCGAGCAGTACTTC. Its translation: CSVGRRGSEQYF.